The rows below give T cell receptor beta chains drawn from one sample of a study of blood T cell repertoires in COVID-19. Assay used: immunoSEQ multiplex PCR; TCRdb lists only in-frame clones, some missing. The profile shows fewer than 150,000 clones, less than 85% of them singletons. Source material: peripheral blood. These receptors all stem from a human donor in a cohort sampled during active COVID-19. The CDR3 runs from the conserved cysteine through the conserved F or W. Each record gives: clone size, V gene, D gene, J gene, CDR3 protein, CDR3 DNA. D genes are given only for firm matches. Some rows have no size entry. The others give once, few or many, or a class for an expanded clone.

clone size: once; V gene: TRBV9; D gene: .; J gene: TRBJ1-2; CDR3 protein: CASNPGGAGYGYTF; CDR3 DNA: TGTGCCAGCAACCCGGGGGGCGCAGGCTATGGCTACACCTTC
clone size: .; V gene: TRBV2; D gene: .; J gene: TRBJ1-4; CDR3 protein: CASMKGRADEKLFF; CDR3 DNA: TGTGCCAGCATGAAAGGGAGGGCGGATGAAAAACTGTTTTTT
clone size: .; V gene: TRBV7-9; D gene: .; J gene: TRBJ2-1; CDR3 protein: CASSSPRGAGDEQFF; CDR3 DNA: TGTGCCAGCAGCTCCCCTCGGGGGGCCGGGGATGAGCAGTTCTTC
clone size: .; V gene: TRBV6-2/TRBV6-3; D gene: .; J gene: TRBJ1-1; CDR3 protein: CASTPSGPPVFF; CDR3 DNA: TGTGCCAGCACCCCCTCAGGGCCCCCTGTCTTCTTT
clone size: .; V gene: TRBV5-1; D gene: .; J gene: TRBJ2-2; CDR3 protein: CASSSGLFSTGELFF; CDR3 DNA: TGCGCCAGCAGCTCGGGACTTTTTAGTACCGGGGAGCTGTTTTTT
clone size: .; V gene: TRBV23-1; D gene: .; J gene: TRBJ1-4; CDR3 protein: CASSQSRPFNEKLFF; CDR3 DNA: TGCGCCAGCAGTCAATCGAGGCCCTTTAATGAAAAACTGTTTTTT
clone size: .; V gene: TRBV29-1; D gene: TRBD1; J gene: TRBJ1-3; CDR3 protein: CSVDLGQGSGNTIYF; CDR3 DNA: TGCAGCGTCGACCTGGGACAGGGGTCTGGAAACACCATATATTTT
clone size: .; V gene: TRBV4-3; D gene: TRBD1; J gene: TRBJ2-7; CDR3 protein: CASSQQPGQMIYEQYF; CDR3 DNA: TGCGCCAGCAGCCAACAACCGGGACAGATGATATACGAGCAGTACTTC
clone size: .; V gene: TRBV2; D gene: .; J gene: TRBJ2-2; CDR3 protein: CASRDSRNTGELFF; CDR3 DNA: TGTGCCAGCAGAGACAGCAGGAACACCGGGGAGCTGTTTTTT
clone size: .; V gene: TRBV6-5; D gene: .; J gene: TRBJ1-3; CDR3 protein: CASSPPAGSGNTIYF; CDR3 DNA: TGTGCCAGCAGTCCCCCCGCGGGCTCTGGAAACACCATATATTTT
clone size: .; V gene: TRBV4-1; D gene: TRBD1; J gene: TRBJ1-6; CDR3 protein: CASSQSISGQGNSPLHF; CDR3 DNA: TGCGCCAGCAGCCAATCTATCTCGGGACAGGGGAATTCACCCCTCCACTTT
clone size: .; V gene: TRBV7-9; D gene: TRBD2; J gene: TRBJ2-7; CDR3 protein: CASSRGLAGGTSYEQYF; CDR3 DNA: TGTGCCAGCAGCCGAGGACTAGCGGGGGGTACCTCCTACGAGCAGTACTTC
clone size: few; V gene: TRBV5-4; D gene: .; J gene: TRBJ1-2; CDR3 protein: CASSQGHTNYGYTF; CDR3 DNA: TGTGCCAGCAGTCAGGGACATACTAACTATGGCTACACCTTC
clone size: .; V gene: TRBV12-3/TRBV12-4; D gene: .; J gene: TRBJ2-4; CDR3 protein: CASSLAKNIQYF; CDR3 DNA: TGTGCCAGCAGCCTAGCCAAAAACATTCAGTACTTC
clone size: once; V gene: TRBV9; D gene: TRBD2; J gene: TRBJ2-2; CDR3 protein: CASSPGLNTGELFF; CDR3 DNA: TGTGCCAGCAGCCCGGGACTAAACACCGGGGAGCTGTTTTTT
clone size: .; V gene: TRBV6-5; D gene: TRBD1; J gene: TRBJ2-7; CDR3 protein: CASLDRVTYEQYF; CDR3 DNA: TGTGCCAGCTTAGACAGGGTTACCTACGAGCAGTACTTC
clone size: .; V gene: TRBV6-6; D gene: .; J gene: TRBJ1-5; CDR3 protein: CASTLDRHHQPQHF; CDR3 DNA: TGTGCCAGCACCCTCGACAGACACCATCAGCCCCAGCATTTT
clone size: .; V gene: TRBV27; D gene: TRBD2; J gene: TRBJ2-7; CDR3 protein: CASSSWTGNRAGGPYEQYF; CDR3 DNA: TGTGCCAGCTCCAGCTGGACAGGGAACAGAGCGGGGGGGCCCTACGAGCAGTACTTC
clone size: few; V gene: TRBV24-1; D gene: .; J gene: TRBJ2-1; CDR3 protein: CATPGQGATSALYNEQFF; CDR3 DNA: TGTGCCACCCCCGGACAGGGCGCAACTAGCGCTCTCTACAATGAGCAGTTCTTC
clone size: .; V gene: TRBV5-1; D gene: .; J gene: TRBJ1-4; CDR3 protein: CASSLWADNNEKLFF; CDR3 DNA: TGCGCCAGCAGCTTGTGGGCGGACAATAATGAAAAACTGTTTTTT
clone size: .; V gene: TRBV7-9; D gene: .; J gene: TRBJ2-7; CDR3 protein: CASSTGSSYEQYF; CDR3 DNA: TGTGCCAGCAGCACAGGTAGCTCCTACGAGCAGTACTTC
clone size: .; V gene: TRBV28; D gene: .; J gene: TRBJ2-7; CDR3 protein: CASTTPGHNYEQYF; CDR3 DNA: TGTGCCAGCACCACCCCGGGACACAACTACGAGCAGTACTTC
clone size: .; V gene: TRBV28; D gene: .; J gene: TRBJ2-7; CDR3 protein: CASSLSRQGRYEQYF; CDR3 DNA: TGTGCCAGCAGTTTATCACGGCAGGGGAGATACGAGCAGTACTTC
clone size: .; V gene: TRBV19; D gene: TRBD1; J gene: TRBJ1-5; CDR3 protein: CASYDRGRNQPQHF; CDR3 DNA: TGTGCCAGTTATGACAGGGGGCGCAACCAGCCCCAGCATTTT
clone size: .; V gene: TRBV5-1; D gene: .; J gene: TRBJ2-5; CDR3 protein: CASSLSWGVETQYF; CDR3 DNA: TGCGCCAGCAGCTTGTCATGGGGAGTGGAGACCCAGTACTTC
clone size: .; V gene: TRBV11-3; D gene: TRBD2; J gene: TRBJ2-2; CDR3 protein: CASRRLGGAGELFF; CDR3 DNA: TGTGCCAGCAGACGCCTCGGGGGGGCCGGGGAGCTGTTTTTT
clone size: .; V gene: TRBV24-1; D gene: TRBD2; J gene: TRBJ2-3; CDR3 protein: CATSDPGLAERDTQYF; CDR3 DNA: TGTGCCACCAGTGACCCTGGACTAGCGGAGCGGGATACGCAGTATTTT
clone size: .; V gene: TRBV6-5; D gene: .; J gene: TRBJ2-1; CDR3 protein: CASSPGQKGQFF; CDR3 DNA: TGTGCCAGCAGCCCCGGACAGAAGGGGCAGTTCTTC
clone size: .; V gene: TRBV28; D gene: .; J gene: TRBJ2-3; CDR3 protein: CASSSGGQNVVDTQYF; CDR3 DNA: TGTGCCAGCAGTTCCGGGGGACAGAATGTCGTAGATACGCAGTATTTT
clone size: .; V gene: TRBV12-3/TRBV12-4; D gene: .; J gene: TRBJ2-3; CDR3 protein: CASSYREDTQYF; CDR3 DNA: TGTGCCAGCAGTTATAGAGAAGATACGCAGTATTTT
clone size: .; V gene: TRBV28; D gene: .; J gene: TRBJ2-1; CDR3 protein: CASSRPRTTHNEQFF; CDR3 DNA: TGTGCCAGCAGTCGTCCGAGGACTACACACAATGAGCAGTTCTTC
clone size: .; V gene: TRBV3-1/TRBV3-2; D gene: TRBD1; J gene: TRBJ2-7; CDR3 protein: CASSVSGQGYEQYF; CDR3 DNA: TGTGCCAGCAGCGTAAGTGGACAGGGCTACGAGCAGTACTTC
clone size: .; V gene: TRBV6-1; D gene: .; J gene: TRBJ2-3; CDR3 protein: CASSEGVQGWGTDTQYF; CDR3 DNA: TGTGCCAGCAGTGAAGGGGTGCAGGGGTGGGGTACAGATACGCAGTATTTT
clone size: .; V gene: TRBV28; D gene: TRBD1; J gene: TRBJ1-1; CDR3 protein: CASERTGTEAFF; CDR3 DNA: TGTGCCAGCGAGAGGACAGGCACTGAAGCTTTCTTT
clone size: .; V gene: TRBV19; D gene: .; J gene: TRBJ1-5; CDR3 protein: CASRVRVGNQPQHF; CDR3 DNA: TGTGCCAGTAGAGTGCGCGTTGGCAATCAGCCCCAGCATTTT
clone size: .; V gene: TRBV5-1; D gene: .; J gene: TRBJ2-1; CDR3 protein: CASSPRGAGVAIEQFF; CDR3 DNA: TGCGCCAGCAGCCCCAGGGGGGCCGGGGTGGCCATTGAGCAGTTCTTC
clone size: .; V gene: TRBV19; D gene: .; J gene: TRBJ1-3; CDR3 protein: CASTPRGLRGNTIYF; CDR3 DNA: TGTGCCAGTACCCCTCGGGGTCTCCGTGGAAACACCATATATTTT
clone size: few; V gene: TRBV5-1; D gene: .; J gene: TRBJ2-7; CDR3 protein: CASSSTYEQYF; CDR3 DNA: TGCGCCAGCAGCTCAACCTACGAGCAGTACTTC
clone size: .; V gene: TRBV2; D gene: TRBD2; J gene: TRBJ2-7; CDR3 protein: CASSGEAGLAGPYEQYF; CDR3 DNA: TGTGCCAGCAGCGGAGAGGCGGGATTAGCGGGGCCCTACGAGCAGTACTTC
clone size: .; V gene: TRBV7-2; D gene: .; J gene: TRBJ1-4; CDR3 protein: CASSSDGGKEKLFF; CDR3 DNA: TGTGCCAGCAGCTCGGACGGGGGGAAGGAAAAACTGTTTTTT
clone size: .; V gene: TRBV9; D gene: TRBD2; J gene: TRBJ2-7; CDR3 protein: CASSLKSGGASNEQYF; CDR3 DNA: TGTGCCAGCAGCTTGAAGAGCGGGGGGGCCTCGAACGAGCAGTACTTC
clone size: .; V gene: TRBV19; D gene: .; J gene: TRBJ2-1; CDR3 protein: CASSWGGRALGEQFF; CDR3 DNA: TGTGCCAGTAGTTGGGGAGGACGGGCCTTAGGTGAGCAGTTCTTC
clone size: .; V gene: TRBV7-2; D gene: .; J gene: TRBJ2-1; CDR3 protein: CASSGGGEQFF; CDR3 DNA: TGTGCCAGCAGCGGCGGAGGAGAGCAGTTCTTC
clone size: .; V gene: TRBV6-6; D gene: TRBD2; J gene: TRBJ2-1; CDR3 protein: CASAQRAGVYNEQFF; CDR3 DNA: TGTGCCAGCGCCCAGAGAGCGGGGGTCTACAATGAGCAGTTCTTC
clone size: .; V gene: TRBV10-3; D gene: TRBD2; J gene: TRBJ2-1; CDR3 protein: CAISTSADSYNEQFF; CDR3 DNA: TGTGCCATCAGTACTAGCGCCGACTCCTACAATGAGCAGTTCTTC
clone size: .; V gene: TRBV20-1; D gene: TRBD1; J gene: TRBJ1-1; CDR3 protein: CSATITGVAFF; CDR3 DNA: TGCAGTGCTACCATAACAGGGGTGGCTTTCTTT
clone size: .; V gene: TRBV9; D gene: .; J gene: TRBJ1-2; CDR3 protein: CASSVGPPGSYGYTF; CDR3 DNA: TGTGCCAGCAGCGTAGGCCCCCCAGGGTCGTATGGCTACACCTTC